The 25 T cell receptor beta chains below come from one sample, sequenced in a study of cytomegalovirus exposure and HLA in healthy donors. PCR employed 60 Vbeta and 13 Jbeta primers. Assay used: immunoSEQ multiplex PCR; TCRdb lists only in-frame clones, some missing. The sample carries fewer than 200,000 clones, 81% recorded once. The sample comprised PBMCs. The receptors here all came from a man between 40 and 49 years old in good health and CMV-seropositive.

This rearrangement joins TRBV27 to TRBJ2-1; TRBD1 might be the D (5 bases). Deletions cut 5 bases from V and 3 bases from J, with 14 bases between. Germline V gene data show CDR1 as MNHEY and CDR2 as SMNVEV (reference sequence). The CDR3 runs 15 residues. The CDR3 DNA reads TGTGCCAGCAGTCGATTACCGGACAACTACAATGAGCAGTTCTTC. Translated: CASSRLPDNYNEQFF.

Only one count was recorded for this clone. This chain connects TRBV27 to TRBJ2-7; 11 positions agree with TRBD1. CDR3 length: 18 amino acids. Unmatched junction bases numbered 16, after V lost 4 bases and J lost 5 bases. The V gene's germline CDR1 is MNHEY and CDR2 SMNVEV (reference sequence). The CDR3 DNA reads as TGTGCCAGCAGTTCACGGACAGGGGGCGCATTCATGTACGACGAGCAGTACTTC. As protein: CASSSRTGGAFMYDEQYF.

CDR3 in DNA: TGTGCCAGCAGCTTAGGGGGACCAGGGGGCGGTTATTCACCCCTCCACTTT. Protein sequence: CASSLGGPGGGYSPLHF. This chain connects TRBV4-2 to TRBJ1-6; TRBD1 matches 8 bases. Unmatched junction bases numbered 14, after V lost 5 bases and J lost 8 bases. Looked up from germline, CDR1 is LGHNA and CDR2 is YNFKEQ. The CDR3 length is 17 residues.

The CDR3 loop reads CASSLGRESYNEQFF. DNA for the CDR3: TGTGCCAGCAGCTTGGGACGGGAGTCCTACAATGAGCAGTTCTTC. The V and J genes are TRBV5-4 and TRBJ2-1; a possible D gene is TRBD2 (6 bases). The V and J ends lost 0 bases and 1 base respectively, with 8 bases between them. Germline CDR1 reads SGHNT; CDR2 reads YYREEE (reference sequence). The CDR3 spans 15 residues.

This clone was counted once. This chain links TRBV29-1 with TRBJ2-7; 8 nucleotides line up with TRBD1. With 6 bases clipped from V and 4 bases from J, the junction kept 8 bases outside the gene matches. The CDR3 contains 13 residues. The germline V gene encodes CDR1 SQVTM and CDR2 ANQGSEA. The CDR3 is CSVQDREGYEQYF. The CDR3 DNA follows: TGCAGCGTCCAGGACAGGGAAGGTTACGAGCAGTACTTC.

CDR3 sequence: CASSFGEKETQYF. The CDR3 region has the DNA TGTGCCAGCAGCTTCGGGGAAAAAGAGACCCAGTACTTC. The chain uses TRBV7-7 and TRBJ2-5, with D possibly being TRBD2 (5 bases). This CDR3 comprises 13 residues. Germline V gene lookup returns CDR1 SSHAT and CDR2 FNYEAQ (reference sequence). Trimming removed 3 bases from V and 3 bases from J, with 8 bases in between.

This clone is a singleton in its sample. This chain links TRBV6-5 with TRBJ1-1; D is uncertain. The germline V and J ends were trimmed by 6 bases and 3 bases, with 14 bases remaining between them. The CDR3 length is 14 residues. Germline loops: CDR1 MNHEY, CDR2 SVGAGI. The CDR3 loop is CASRRVADYTEAFF. Written as DNA, the CDR3 is TGTGCCAGCAGACGGGTGGCAGACTACACTGAAGCTTTCTTT.

This chain links TRBV7-2 with TRBJ1-4; TRBD1 might be the D (5 bases). Per the germline V gene, CDR1 is SGHTA and CDR2 is FQGNSA. V lost 2 bases and J 0 bases, leaving 10 bases between the germline ends. This CDR3 is built from 16 residues. The CDR3 is CASSLTRVATNEKLFF. The CDR3 nucleotides are TGTGCCAGCAGCTTAACCAGGGTGGCAACTAATGAAAAACTGTTTTTT.

This clone was seen only once. Here the CDR3 reads CASSPRAGVGVSEAFF. CDR3 coding DNA: TGTGCCAGTAGTCCCCGGGCAGGGGTCGGCGTTTCTGAAGCTTTCTTT. The genes are TRBV19 and TRBJ1-1, with D perhaps TRBD1 (6 bases). CDR1 is LNHDA and CDR2 is SQIVND in the germline V gene (reference sequence). V was cut by 5 bases and J by 6 bases, with 22 bases left in between. This CDR3 is built from 16 residues. Based on the CDR3 plus reference TRBV19 and TRBJ1-1, the full variable domain is DGGITQSPKYLFRKEGQNVTLSCEQNLNHDAMYWYRQDPGQGLRLIYYSQIVNDFQKGDIAEGYSVSREKKESFPLTVTSAQKNPTAFYLCASSPRAGVGVSEAFFGQGTRLTVV.

The V gene is TRBV5-4, the J gene TRBJ2-7, with 9 bases fitting TRBD2. V lost 4 bases, J lost 3 bases, and 8 bases stayed unmatched. Germline loops: CDR1 SGHNT, CDR2 YYREEE (reference sequence). The CDR3 loop spans 15 amino acids. As DNA, the CDR3 is TGTGCCAGCAGCATGCCCGGGACTAGCCACTACGAGCAGTACTTC. Amino acid sequence: CASSMPGTSHYEQYF.

CDR3 bases: TGTGCCAGCAGCGTAGTAGGGGATGGCACCGGGGAGCTGTTTTTT. Its translation is CASSVVGDGTGELFF. The chain is built from TRBV9 and TRBJ2-2, with TRBD1 as a possible D gene (5 bases). CDR1 SGDLS and CDR2 YYNGEE come from the germline V gene. The CDR3 totals 15 residues. Deletions cut 0 bases from V and 4 bases from J, with 10 bases between.

The chain recombines TRBV18 with TRBJ1-1, with no clear D. Germline V gives CDR1 KGHSH, CDR2 LQKENI. The CDR3 contains 14 residues. Trimming removed 2 bases from V and 0 bases from J, with 7 bases in between. The CDR3 DNA reads TGTGCCAGCTCACCATCTAGGTTGAACACTGAAGCTTTCTTT. It yields the protein CASSPSRLNTEAFF.

The V gene is TRBV19, the J gene TRBJ1-6; no definite D call. Trimming pared 8 bases from V and 10 bases from J, leaving 15 bases between. Germline V gene lookup returns CDR1 LNHDA and CDR2 SQIVND (reference sequence). The CDR3 has 13 residues. The CDR3 coding sequence is TGTGCCAGTTCCCACAGATCTGTCTCACCCCTCCACTTT. It translates to CASSHRSVSPLHF.

V usage is TRBV29-1 and J usage is TRBJ1-1; D is undetermined. V lost 4 bases, J lost 5 bases, and 17 bases lay in between. The germline CDR1 and CDR2 sequences are SQVTM and ANQGSEA. This CDR3 comprises 14 residues. The CDR3 loop is CSVVAEGRSTEAFF. The DNA for the CDR3 is TGCAGCGTTGTGGCGGAGGGTCGGTCGACTGAAGCTTTCTTT.

The J gene is TRBJ2-1, the V gene TRBV27; no definite D call. Germline CDR1 is MNHEY and CDR2 is SMNVEV (reference sequence). V was pared by 3 bases and J by 6 bases, with 12 bases between. CDR3 length equals 14 residues. CDR3 sequence reads: CASSLVPSGNEQFF. The CDR3 bases are TGTGCCAGCAGTTTGGTCCCGTCGGGCAATGAGCAGTTCTTC.

The chain has TRBV5-1 and TRBJ2-7, with a possible D match to TRBD2 (6 bases). V dropped 4 bases and J dropped 0 bases, with 14 bases sitting between them. Germline V gives CDR1 SGHRS, CDR2 YFSETQ. This CDR3 is 15 amino acids long. CDR3 DNA sequence: TGCGCCAGCAGCAACGGGGAGGACCACTCCTACGAGCAGTACTTC. It is translated as CASSNGEDHSYEQYF.

This sequence joins TRBV29-1 and TRBJ2-5; 7 bases are shared with TRBD1. The germline CDR1 and CDR2 sequences are SQVTM and ANQGSEA. This CDR3 region has 14 residues. After removal of 6 bases from V and 5 bases from J, the junction contained 12 bases not matched to a gene. The CDR3 loop is CSVKTGAVGETQYF. CDR3 DNA: TGCAGCGTGAAAACAGGGGCCGTTGGTGAGACCCAGTACTTC.

The chain employs TRBV7-8 and TRBJ2-1, with TRBD1 matching over 8 bases. The CDR3 length is 17 residues. The junction had 21 bases not matched to a gene; V was cut back by 8 bases and J by 9 bases. The germline V gene encodes CDR1 SGHVS and CDR2 FQNEAQ. The CDR3 is CASHPSVDRGEQAEQFF. The CDR3 DNA reads as TGTGCCAGCCACCCTTCAGTAGACAGGGGAGAGCAGGCTGAGCAGTTCTTC.

The chain recombines TRBV10-3 with TRBJ1-1, with 8 bases fitting TRBD1. The CDR3 covers 14 residues. Germline CDR1 is ENHRY and CDR2 is SYGVKD. The junction had 5 bases not matched to a gene; V was cut back by 4 bases and J by 4 bases. The CDR3 nucleotides read TGTGCCATCAGTGTGGACAGGGCGTCCACTGAAGCTTTCTTT. Its protein is CAISVDRASTEAFF.

This chain links TRBV6-5 with TRBJ2-1; 7 bases are a match to TRBD1. V was pared by 4 bases and J by 13 bases, with 4 bases of the junction left unmatched. The CDR3 has 11 amino acids. Germline CDR1 is MNHEY and CDR2 is SVGAGI. CDR3 loop: CASSSTGFQFF. Written as DNA, the CDR3 is TGTGCCAGCAGTTCGACAGGGTTTCAGTTCTTC.

The CDR3 sequence is CASSLLGTVNTEAFF. In DNA, the CDR3 is TGTGCCAGCAGCCTCCTGGGGACAGTGAACACTGAAGCTTTCTTT. The rearrangement uses TRBV11-2 and TRBJ1-1; TRBD1 aligns across 7 bases. This CDR3 has 15 amino acids. The junction had 6 bases not matched to a gene; V was cut back by 5 bases and J by 0 bases. Looked up from germline, CDR1 is SGHAT and CDR2 is FQNNGV. The full variable domain, completed using reference TRBV11-2 and TRBJ1-1, is EAGVAQSPRYKIIEKRQSVAFWCNPISGHATLYWYQQILGQGPKLLIQFQNNGVVDDSQLPKDRFSAERLKGVDSTLKIQPAKLEDSAVYLCASSLLGTVNTEAFFGQGTRLTVV.

The rearrangement links TRBV19 to TRBJ1-1; TRBD1 aligns across 7 bases. This CDR3 has 17 residues. The germline V gene has CDR1 LNHDA and CDR2 SQIVND (reference sequence). The V segment lost 0 bases and the J segment 0 bases; nucleotides outside the gene matches: 7. CDR3: CASSIDRRGPLNTEAFF. In DNA, the CDR3 is TGTGCCAGTAGTATAGATCGAAGGGGGCCTTTGAACACTGAAGCTTTCTTT.

The rearrangement uses TRBV6-6 and TRBJ2-7, with D possibly TRBD1 on 5 matching bases. This CDR3 has 11 residues. V lost 8 bases, J lost 6 bases, and 11 bases lay in between. CDR1 MNHNY and CDR2 SVGAGI come from the germline V gene (reference sequence). CDR3 in DNA: TGTGCCAGCGATCAGGGTGGCGAGCAGTACTTC. Its translation: CASDQGGEQYF.

This chain joins TRBV28 and TRBJ1-4; 7 bases match TRBD1. The CDR3 contains 14 residues. V shed 5 bases, J shed 4 bases, and the junction held 4 bases outside the gene matches. The germline V gene has CDR1 MDHEN and CDR2 SYDVKM. The CDR3 loop reads CASSLGQHNEKLFF. Written as DNA, the CDR3 is TGTGCCAGCAGTCTGGGACAGCATAATGAAAAACTGTTTTTT.

This chain joins TRBV5-1 and TRBJ1-2, with D possibly TRBD1 on 6 matching bases. V was cut by 0 bases and J by 8 bases, with 11 bases left in between. The germline gives CDR1 SGHRS, CDR2 YFSETQ. The CDR3 sequence is 13 residues long. The CDR3 here is CASSLVGARGYTF. CDR3 in DNA: TGCGCCAGCAGCTTGGTGGGGGCGCGAGGCTACACCTTC.